The 27 T cell receptor beta chains reported below all come from one sample, sequenced in a study of radiation and T cells in renal cell carcinoma. Time point here: blood 2 weeks post-SBRT. Treatment described: 15 Gy SBRT to primary tumor, nephrectomy 4 weeks later. Libraries were prepared by immunoSEQ multiplex PCR; TCRdb keeps only in-frame clonotypes and omits some of them. The data show 65,000 to 80,000 clones, around 85% seen once. The material sequenced was blood, taken from a patient whose treatment included radiotherapy and nephrectomy. Source of these receptors: a woman aged 45-65 years with renal cell carcinoma.

The V and J genes are TRBV2 and TRBJ1-1, with D possibly being TRBD1 (5 bases). The CDR3 loop spans 14 amino acids. Per germline, CDR1 SNHLY and CDR2 FYNNEI. The germline V and J ends were trimmed by 2 bases and 4 bases, with 11 bases remaining between them. CDR3 nucleotide sequence: TGTGCCAGCAGTGAAATTTTGGGGACCACTGAAGCTTTCTTT. This sequence encodes CASSEILGTTEAFF.

This clone was recorded once. The gene calls are TRBV7-2 and TRBJ1-1, with a weak D call TRBD1 (5 bases). The CDR3 has 11 amino acids. The germline V gene encodes CDR1 SGHTA and CDR2 FQGNSA. Trimming shortened V by 7 bases and J by 7 bases, and 10 bases separated the two germline ends. In DNA form, the CDR3 reads TGTGCCAGCACAGGGTCGATTGAAGCTTTCTTT. It specifies CASTGSIEAFF.

This clone has just a few counts. The V gene is TRBV30, the J gene TRBJ1-6, with 7 positions matching TRBD1. V lost 3 bases to trimming and J lost 10 bases; unmatched junction nucleotides: 6. The CDR3 is 13 residues long. CDR1 and CDR2 from the germline V gene are GTSNPN and SVGIG (reference sequence). CDR3 in DNA: TGTGCCTGGAGGCTAGACAGGGCGTCACCCCTCCACTTT. Amino acids: CAWRLDRASPLHF.

V usage is TRBV4-3 and J usage is TRBJ2-2, with D perhaps TRBD1 (6 bases). Germline V lookup: CDR1 LGHNA, CDR2 YSLEER. V lost 0 bases to trimming and J lost 8 bases, with 16 bases between them. The CDR3 spans 16 residues. This chain's CDR3 is CASSQDRAGEGGELFF. The DNA for the CDR3 is TGCGCCAGCAGCCAAGACAGGGCAGGGGAAGGAGGGGAGCTGTTTTTT.

This clone was seen a single time. V is TRBV14 and J is TRBJ2-2; 7 nucleotides agree with TRBD1. The CDR3 is 16 residues long. Germline CDR1 SGHDN, CDR2 FVKESK. The V segment lost 5 bases and the J segment 1 base; nucleotides outside the gene matches: 7. This CDR3 is CASSTYWTGNTGELFF. The CDR3 bases are TGTGCCAGCAGCACCTATTGGACAGGGAACACCGGGGAGCTGTTTTTT. Full variable domain (outside the CDR3, taken from reference TRBV14 and TRBJ2-2): EAGVTQFPSHSVIEKGQTVTLRCDPISGHDNLYWYRRVMGKEIKFLLHFVKESKQDESGMPNNRFLAERTGGTYSTLKVQPAELEDSGVYFCASSTYWTGNTGELFFGEGSRLTVL.

This chain joins TRBV2 and TRBJ2-1; 10 nucleotides agree with TRBD2. The CDR3 loop spans 14 amino acids. The V gene end was trimmed by 4 bases and the J gene end by 4 bases; junction bases not matched to a gene: 1. Germline CDR1 reads SNHLY; CDR2 reads FYNNEI. CDR3 nucleotide sequence: TGTGCCAGCAGTGCGACTAGCGGGTACAATGAGCAGTTCTTC. It is translated as CASSATSGYNEQFF.

The rearrangement links TRBV28 to TRBJ2-1; 7 positions match TRBD2. Germline CDR1 and CDR2: MDHEN and SYDVKM. The trim removed 3 bases at V and 12 bases at J, leaving 11 bases unmatched. This CDR3 has 14 amino acids. The chain's CDR3 is CASSFGNNLAGQFF. CDR3 nucleotides: TGTGCCAGCAGTTTTGGAAACAATTTAGCGGGGCAGTTCTTC. The whole variable domain, remainder taken from reference TRBV28 and TRBJ2-1, is DVKVTQSSRYLVKRTGEKVFLECVQDMDHENMFWYRQDPGLGLRLIYFSYDVKMKEKGDIPEGYSVSREKKERFSLILESASTNQTSMYLCASSFGNNLAGQFFGPGTRLTVL.

In its sample, this clone is medium-sized. CDR3 bases: TGTGCCAGCAGTTACTCGACAGGGATAGGGTCCTATGGCTACACCTTC. Amino acids: CASSYSTGIGSYGYTF. This sequence joins TRBV6-5 and TRBJ1-2; 7 nucleotides line up with TRBD1. J lost 4 bases, V lost 0 bases, and 8 bases had no gene match. CDR3 length equals 16 residues. The germline V gene encodes CDR1 MNHEY and CDR2 SVGAGI.

The genes are TRBV30 and TRBJ1-6, with D possibly matching TRBD1 (6 bases). CDR3 length: 17 amino acids. The germline CDR1 and CDR2 sequences are GTSNPN and SVGIG (reference sequence). The germline V and J ends were trimmed by 3 bases and 5 bases, with 20 bases remaining between them. DNA of the CDR3: TGTGCCTGGAGAGTGTCCAGGGGCTTTGGGGATAATTCACCCCTCCACTTT. Protein sequence: CAWRVSRGFGDNSPLHF. The variable domain in full, with the rest retrieved from reference TRBV30 and TRBJ1-6, is SQTIHQWPATLVQPVGSPLSLECTVEGTSNPNLYWYRQAAGRGLQLLFYSVGIGQISSEVPQNLSASRPQDRQFILSSKKLLLSDSGFYLCAWRVSRGFGDNSPLHFGNGTRLTVT.

The chain has TRBV7-2 and TRBJ2-3; 7 bases are a match to TRBD2. The germline gives CDR1 SGHTA, CDR2 FQGNSA. The CDR3 is made up of 16 amino acids. J gave up 1 base and V 3 bases, and 7 bases lay outside the gene matches. The CDR3 bases are TGTGCCAGCAGCTTGGGTCAGCGGGGAGGCACAGATACGCAGTATTTT. This codes for CASSLGQRGGTDTQYF.

This chain connects TRBV7-9 to TRBJ2-3; 8 nucleotides match TRBD2. Trimming cost V 7 bases and J 2 bases; bases outside gene matches: 14. The CDR3 has 17 amino acids. Germline V lookup: CDR1 SEHNR, CDR2 FQNEAQ (reference sequence). As DNA, the CDR3 is TGTGCCAGCACCACGGGCCGGGCGGGGGGAAACACAGATACGCAGTATTTT. Translation gives CASTTGRAGGNTDTQYF.

CDR3 DNA sequence: TGTGCCAGCAGCTTGTGGGCTCCGGGGAACACCATATATTTT. As protein: CASSLWAPGNTIYF. The rearrangement joins TRBV5-8 to TRBJ1-3; no definite D call. CDR1 and CDR2 from the germline V gene are SGHTS and YDEGEE. The CDR3 length is 14 residues. Trimming took 1 base from V and 7 from J, leaving 12 bases between them.

J is TRBJ2-1 and V is TRBV27; 12 nucleotides agree with TRBD2. The ends lost 7 bases at V and 8 bases at J; junction bases unmatched: 6. Germline V gene data show CDR1 as MNHEY and CDR2 as SMNVEV (reference sequence). This CDR3 has 14 amino acids. CDR3 nucleotides: TGTGCCAGCACCTCTAGCGGGAGGGTAGATGAGCAGTTCTTC. As protein: CASTSSGRVDEQFF.

This chain joins TRBV14 and TRBJ2-5; either TRBD1 or TRBD2 may fit D (5 bases each). From germline, CDR1 is SGHDN and CDR2 FVKESK. This CDR3 has 13 amino acids. V was shortened by 2 bases and J by 13 bases, with 17 bases between the two germline ends. The CDR3 DNA reads TGTGCCAGCAGCCAACCTGGGACGGCCACGCGGTACTTC. Protein product: CASSQPGTATRYF.

The V call is TRBV28, the J call TRBJ2-7; possible D gene TRBD2, 6 bases. The CDR3 extends over 13 amino acids. In germline, CDR1 is MDHEN, CDR2 SYDVKM. V lost 6 bases, J lost 3 bases, and 12 bases lay in between. The CDR3 DNA reads TGTGCCAGCAGCGGGGGATTCAGCTACGAGCAGTACTTC. Its translation is CASSGGFSYEQYF.

V usage is TRBV18 and J usage is TRBJ2-1; 8 nucleotides align to TRBD2. This CDR3 comprises 16 residues. Per germline, CDR1 KGHSH and CDR2 LQKENI. Trimming at V came to 4 bases and at J to 4 bases, leaving 9 bases not matched to a gene. The CDR3 protein is CASSRKPTSGYNEQFF. The CDR3 DNA is TGTGCCAGCTCACGCAAGCCTACTAGCGGTTACAATGAGCAGTTCTTC.

This chain joins TRBV28 and TRBJ1-2; D unresolved. Germline CDR1 reads MDHEN; CDR2 reads SYDVKM. V lost 6 bases and J lost 3, with 8 bases in between. The CDR3 extends over 12 amino acids. CDR3 sequence: CASRTQHYGYTF. CDR3 nucleotide sequence: TGTGCCAGCAGAACCCAGCACTATGGCTACACCTTC.

The chain carries TRBV5-1 and TRBJ1-6; D possibly corresponds to TRBD1 (5 bases). CDR3 length: 17 amino acids. Germline-derived CDR1 and CDR2 are SGHRS and YFSETQ. V was cut by 2 bases and J by 1 base, with 13 bases left in between. The CDR3 DNA reads TGCGCCAGCAGCTTCGGGGGGTTGGGTTCCTATAATTCACCCCTCCACTTT. It translates to CASSFGGLGSYNSPLHF.

V usage is TRBV6-1 and J usage is TRBJ2-5; the D gene is possibly TRBD2 (5 bases). The CDR3 is 14 amino acids. V lost 2 bases, J lost 3 bases, and 10 bases lay in between. Germline assignment: CDR1 MNHNS and CDR2 SASEGT. The CDR3 loop is CASSESYGEETQYF. The CDR3 coding sequence is TGTGCCAGCAGTGAAAGTTACGGGGAAGAGACCCAGTACTTC.

The chain uses TRBV6-1 and TRBJ2-5; 8 nucleotides align to TRBD2. CDR1 MNHNS and CDR2 SASEGT come from the germline V gene. CDR3 length: 18 residues. V lost 0 bases to trimming and J lost 2 bases; unmatched junction nucleotides: 11. The CDR3 region is CASSEASGGSWGQETQYF. For the CDR3, the DNA is TGTGCCAGCAGTGAAGCGAGCGGGGGATCTTGGGGACAAGAGACCCAGTACTTC.

The chain employs TRBV5-4 and TRBJ2-7, with 7 bases aligning to TRBD2. Germline CDR1 and CDR2: SGHNT and YYREEE (reference sequence). Trimming at V came to 3 bases and at J to 2 bases, leaving 5 bases not matched to a gene. This CDR3 comprises 14 residues. This chain's CDR3 is CASSSQRGTYEQYF. The CDR3 DNA is TGTGCCAGCAGCTCCCAGCGGGGTACCTACGAGCAGTACTTC.

The chain has TRBV6-5 and TRBJ2-4; D is perhaps TRBD1 or TRBD2 (5 bases each). Trimming removed 5 bases at V and 6 bases at J, with 11 bases between. Germline CDR1 reads MNHEY; CDR2 reads SVGAGI. The CDR3 is 13 amino acids. CDR3 amino acids: CASSDPGGNIQYF. The CDR3 DNA reads TGTGCCAGCAGTGATCCTGGGGGAAACATTCAGTACTTC.

The chain recombines TRBV27 with TRBJ2-1, with D maybe TRBD2 (6 bases). The V end lost 5 bases, the J end lost 7 bases, and 9 bases lay between the germline ends. Germline CDR1 MNHEY, CDR2 SMNVEV (reference sequence). The CDR3 contains 12 residues. The CDR3 nucleotides read TGTGCCAGCAGTATTAGCGGAAATGAGCAGTTCTTC. It specifies CASSISGNEQFF.

V usage is TRBV30 and J usage is TRBJ1-3; D is unclear. Looked up from germline, CDR1 is GTSNPN and CDR2 is SVGIG (reference sequence). With 3 bases removed from V and 4 bases from J, the gap between germline ends came to 10 bases. The CDR3 length is 13 residues. For the CDR3, the DNA is TGTGCCTGGAGCCGCGGACCAGGAAACACCATATATTTT. Protein product: CAWSRGPGNTIYF.

This clone was recorded only once. The CDR3 DNA reads TGTGCCAGCAGACGGACCTTCAATCAGCCCCAGCATTTT. It codes for CASRRTFNQPQHF. The rearrangement joins TRBV28 to TRBJ1-5; D is ambiguous. Trimming pared 6 bases from V and 3 bases from J, leaving 9 bases between. The germline gives CDR1 MDHEN, CDR2 SYDVKM. The length of the CDR3 is 13 residues.

The chain recombines TRBV19 with TRBJ1-3; weak D call: TRBD1 (6 bases). V was trimmed by 5 bases and J by 0 bases, leaving 14 bases between them. The germline CDR1 and CDR2 sequences are LNHDA and SQIVND (reference sequence). CDR3 length: 16 amino acids. The CDR3 coding sequence is TGTGCCAGTAGTCTCCCACAGGGCCGCTCTGGAAACACCATATATTTT. Protein product: CASSLPQGRSGNTIYF.

This clone occurred once. This chain uses TRBV7-2 with TRBJ2-1; D might be TRBD2 (6 bases). The germline CDR1 and CDR2 sequences are SGHTA and FQGNSA. Trimming left V 5 bases short and J 9 bases short, with 14 bases between. This CDR3 has 13 amino acids. The CDR3 spells CASSPWGVGEQFF. DNA for the CDR3: TGTGCCAGCAGCCCCTGGGGGGTCGGTGAGCAGTTCTTC.